This TCR beta chain was found in a study of CXCR3-negative and CXCR3-positive naive CD8 T cells. Turning to this clonotype: As yet, its antigen is unknown.

The CDR3 has 14 amino acids. The germline CDR1 and CDR2 sequences are SEHNR and FQNEAQ (reference sequence). UMI-labeled TRB cDNA libraries were prepared by 5' RACE. TCRdb reanalyzed the 5' RACE reads, giving one entry per CDR3 protein sequence and no DNA. The ten top clones account for about 0.57%, within a sample of 50,000 to 70,000 distinct CDR3 sequences. Study findings and constraints: Whereas memory cells differed, naive CXCR3-negative and CXCR3-positive cells shared similar TRBV-TRBJ usage. More hydrophobic TRB CDR3s were found in CXCR3-positive naive cells than in CXCR3-negative naive cells.

This TCR was sampled from a human donor in good health. Some clones in this sample may be carry-over from other donors' samples. Sample: naive CXCR3+ CD8+ T cells from blood. Described subset: CD45RO-CCR7+CD27+CD95- naive CD8+ T cells expressing CXCR3 (TNR3+). The gene calls are TRBV7-9 and TRBJ2-7. Here the CDR3 reads CASSLARDTARQYF.